These T cell receptor beta chains were read from a single sample in a study of cytomegalovirus exposure and HLA in healthy donors. Here immunoSEQ multiplex PCR was the method, and the copy in TCRdb shows in-frame clones only, minus some. This sample has some 200,000 clones; 55% to 65% occur once, and the top ten carry 2.5% to 3%. What was sequenced was PBMCs. The receptors were gathered from a middle-aged man in good health and CMV-seronegative. Each CDR3 is given with its conserved first and last residue.

J gene | V gene | CDR3 protein
TRBJ1-2 | TRBV4-2 | CASSQAAGQGAVGYTF
TRBJ2-7 | TRBV28 | CASSVSIGGASYEQYF
TRBJ1-2 | TRBV7-2 | CASSQWGQGGGYTF
TRBJ2-7 | TRBV25-1 | CASSELTGGGDEQYF
TRBJ2-3 | TRBV15 | CATSTNRGSTDTQYF
TRBJ2-1 | TRBV6-4 | CASSLSSYNEQFF
TRBJ2-1 | TRBV28 | CASSWGGTYNEQFF
TRBJ2-3 | TRBV7-9 | CASSSLIWEAEDTQYF
TRBJ2-7 | TRBV7-9 | CSSSHGQGAHEQYF
TRBJ1-6 | TRBV28 | CASSLRQVNSPLHF
TRBJ2-7 | TRBV5-1 | CASSDNRGDYEQYF
TRBJ2-7 | TRBV29-1 | CSVGASEQYF
TRBJ2-2 | TRBV7-9 | CASSLALTDYTGELFF
TRBJ1-2 | TRBV2 | CASSGQGNYGYTF
NA | TRBV9 | CASSVGVVKSSYEQYF
TRBJ2-5 | TRBV7-9 | CASSPPKRENGETQYF
TRBJ2-7 | TRBV7-9 | CASGIETQRVTGF
TRBJ2-7 | TRBV4-3 | CASSQDRGYEQYF
TRBJ1-2 | TRBV5-1 | CASSRGGPYGYTF
TRBJ2-4 | TRBV5-1 | CASSPRQGYIQYF
TRBJ2-5 | TRBV7-8 | CASSFTQGLDQETQYF
TRBJ2-7 | TRBV11-2 | CASSSRTGSYEQYF
NA | TRBV6-1 | CASSESLGTGVYEQYF
TRBJ2-7 | TRBV29-1 | CSVSLTGTGVNF
TRBJ1-2 | TRBV11-2 | CASSLATAGAGGYTF
TRBJ2-6 | TRBV19 | CATGRAGANVLTF
TRBJ2-2 | TRBV7-8 | CASSLGRRGKTGELFF
TRBJ2-3 | TRBV19 | CASSPRDFTSTDTQYF
TRBJ2-1 | TRBV2 | CASRRLAERDEQFF
TRBJ2-5 | TRBV5-1 | CASSVQETQYF
TRBJ2-6 | TRBV9 | CASSHLTSGSSGANVLTF
TRBJ1-2 | TRBV6-5 | CASSLREDYGYTF
TRBJ2-1 | TRBV4-1 | CASSQDSGQLYNEQFF
TRBJ2-7 | TRBV25-1 | CASSGSNYEQYF
TRBJ1-6 | TRBV27 | CASSIRDSSSSYNSPLHF
TRBJ2-7 | TRBV6-5 | CASSSPAGDYEQYF
TRBJ1-6 | TRBV29-1 | CSAILGQGSPLHF
TRBJ2-5 | TRBV7-7 | CASSLGSTVETQYF
TRBJ2-7 | TRBV6-1 | CASSDLGQYEQYF